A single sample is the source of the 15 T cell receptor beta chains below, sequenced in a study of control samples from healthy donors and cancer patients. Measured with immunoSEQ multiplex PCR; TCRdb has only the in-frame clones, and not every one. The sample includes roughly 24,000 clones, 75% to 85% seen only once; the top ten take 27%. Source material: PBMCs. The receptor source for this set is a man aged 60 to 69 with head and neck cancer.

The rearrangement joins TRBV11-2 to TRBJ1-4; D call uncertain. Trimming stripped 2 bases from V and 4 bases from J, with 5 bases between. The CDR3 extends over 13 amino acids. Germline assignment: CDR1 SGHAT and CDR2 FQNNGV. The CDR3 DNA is TGTGCCAGCAGCTTAAGTATTAATGAAAAACTGTTTTTT. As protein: CASSLSINEKLFF.

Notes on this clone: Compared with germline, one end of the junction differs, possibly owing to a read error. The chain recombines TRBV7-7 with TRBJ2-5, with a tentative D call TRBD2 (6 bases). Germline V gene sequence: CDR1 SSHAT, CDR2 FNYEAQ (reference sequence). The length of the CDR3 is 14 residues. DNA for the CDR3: TGTGCTAGCAGCTACAAGGGACTCCAAGAGACCCAGTACTTC. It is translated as CASSYKGLQETQYF.

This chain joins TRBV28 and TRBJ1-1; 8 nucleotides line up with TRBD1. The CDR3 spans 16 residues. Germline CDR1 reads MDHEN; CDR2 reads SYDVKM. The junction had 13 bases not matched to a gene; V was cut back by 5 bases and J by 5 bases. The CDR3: CASSQRIRGRGTEAFF. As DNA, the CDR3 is TGTGCCAGCAGTCAAAGGATCAGGGGGCGCGGGACTGAAGCTTTCTTT.

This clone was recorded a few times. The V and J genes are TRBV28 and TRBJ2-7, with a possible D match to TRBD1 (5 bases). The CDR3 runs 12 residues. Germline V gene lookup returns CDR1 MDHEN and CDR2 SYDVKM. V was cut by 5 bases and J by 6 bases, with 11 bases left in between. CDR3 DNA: TGTGCCAGCAGTCTAGTGGGGCTCGAGCAGTACTTC. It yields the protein CASSLVGLEQYF.

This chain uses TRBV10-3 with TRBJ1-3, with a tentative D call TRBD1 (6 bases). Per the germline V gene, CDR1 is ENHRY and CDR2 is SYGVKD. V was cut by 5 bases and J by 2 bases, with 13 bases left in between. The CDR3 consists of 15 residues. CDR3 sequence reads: CAISTDRHPGNTIYF. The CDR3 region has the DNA TGTGCCATCAGTACGGACAGACACCCTGGAAACACCATATATTTT.

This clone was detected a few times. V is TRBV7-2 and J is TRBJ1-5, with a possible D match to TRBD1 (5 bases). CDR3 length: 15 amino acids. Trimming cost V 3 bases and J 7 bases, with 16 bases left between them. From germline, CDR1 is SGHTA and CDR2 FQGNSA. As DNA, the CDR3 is TGTGCCAGCAGCTTCCAGGGAGGAGGCGGCCAGCCCCAGCATTTT. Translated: CASSFQGGGGQPQHF.

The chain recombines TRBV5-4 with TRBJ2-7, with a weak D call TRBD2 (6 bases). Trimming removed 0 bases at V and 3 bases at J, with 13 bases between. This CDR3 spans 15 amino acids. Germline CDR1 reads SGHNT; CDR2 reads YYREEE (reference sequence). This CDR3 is CASSLDRGTFYEQYF. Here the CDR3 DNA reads TGTGCCAGCAGCTTGGATCGGGGGACCTTCTACGAGCAGTACTTC.

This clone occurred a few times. In nucleotides, the CDR3 is TGCAGCGTTGTCAAGGGAAATGAGCAGTTCTTC. This codes for CSVVKGNEQFF. The chain employs TRBV29-1 and TRBJ2-1, with D unclear. The CDR3 contains 11 residues. V was pared by 4 bases and J by 7 bases, with 8 bases between. CDR1 and CDR2 (germline): SQVTM, ANQGSEA.

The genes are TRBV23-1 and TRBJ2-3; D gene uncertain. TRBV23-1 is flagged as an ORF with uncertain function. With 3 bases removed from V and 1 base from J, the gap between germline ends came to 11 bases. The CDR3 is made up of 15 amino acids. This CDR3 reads CASSQARPGTDTQYF. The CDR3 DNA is TGCGCCAGCAGTCAGGCACGACCAGGCACAGATACGCAGTATTTT.

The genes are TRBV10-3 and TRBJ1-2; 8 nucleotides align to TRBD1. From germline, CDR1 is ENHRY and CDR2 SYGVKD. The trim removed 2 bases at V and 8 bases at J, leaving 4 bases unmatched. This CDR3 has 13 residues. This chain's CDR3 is CAISEDRGWGYTF. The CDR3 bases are TGTGCCATCAGTGAGGACAGGGGCTGGGGCTACACCTTC.

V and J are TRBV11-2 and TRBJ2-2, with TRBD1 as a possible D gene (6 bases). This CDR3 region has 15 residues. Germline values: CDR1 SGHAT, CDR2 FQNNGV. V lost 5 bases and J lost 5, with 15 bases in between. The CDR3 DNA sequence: TGTGCCAGCAGCCTACGACAGGATGTAACCGGGGAGCTGTTTTTT. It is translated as CASSLRQDVTGELFF.

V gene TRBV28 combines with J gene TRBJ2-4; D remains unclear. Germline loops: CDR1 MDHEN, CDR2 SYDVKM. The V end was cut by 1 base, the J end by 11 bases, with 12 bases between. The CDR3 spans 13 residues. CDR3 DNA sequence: TGTGCCAGCAGTTTATATTCCACCGGGTTTCAGTACTTC. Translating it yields CASSLYSTGFQYF.

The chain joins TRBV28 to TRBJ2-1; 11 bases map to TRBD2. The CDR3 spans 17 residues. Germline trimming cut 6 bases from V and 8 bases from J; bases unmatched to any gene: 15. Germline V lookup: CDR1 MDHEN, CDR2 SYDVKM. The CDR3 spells CASSHGILAGVGDEQFF. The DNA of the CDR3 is TGTGCCAGCAGCCATGGAATACTAGCGGGAGTCGGAGATGAGCAGTTCTTC.

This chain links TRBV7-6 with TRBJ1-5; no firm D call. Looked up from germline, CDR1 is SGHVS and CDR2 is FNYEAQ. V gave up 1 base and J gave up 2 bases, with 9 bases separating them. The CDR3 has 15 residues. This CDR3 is CASSLDGRGNQPQHF. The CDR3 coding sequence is TGTGCCAGCAGCTTAGACGGGAGGGGCAATCAGCCCCAGCATTTT.

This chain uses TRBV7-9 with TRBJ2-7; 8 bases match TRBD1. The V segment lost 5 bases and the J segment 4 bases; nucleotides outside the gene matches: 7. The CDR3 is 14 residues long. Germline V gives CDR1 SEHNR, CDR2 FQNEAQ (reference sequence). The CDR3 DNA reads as TGTGCCAGCAGCCCTACGACAGGGGTGTACGAGCAGTACTTC. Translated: CASSPTTGVYEQYF.